This T cell receptor beta chain was documented in a study of blood T cell repertoires in COVID-19. Study details: T cells, B-cell-depleted T cells, or PBMCs supplied cDNA or gDNA.

Per the study methods: Amplifying reference gene primers gave estimates of nucleated cell counts. TCRdb keeps only in-frame clones here, not all; method: immunoSEQ multiplex PCR. The V and J calls and clone size were taken over from that table, and D and trimming were inferred from the DNA. The sample holds around 620,000 clones, about nine tenths seen once. For this clone: This specimen includes other DNA sequences encoding the same CDR3.

The CDR3 extends over 14 amino acids. In germline, CDR1 is LGHDT, CDR2 YNNKEL (reference sequence). The V end was cut by 1 base, the J end by 0 bases, with 6 bases between. The TCR was taken from a woman younger than 35 with acute or convalescent COVID-19. The sample comprised peripheral blood. This chain uses TRBV3-1 (or the pseudogene TRBV3-2) with TRBJ1-1, with a tentative D call TRBD1 (5 bases). The CDR3 nucleotides are TGTGCCAGCAGCCAAGCAGGGATGAACACTGAAGCTTTCTTT. It translates to CASSQAGMNTEAFF.